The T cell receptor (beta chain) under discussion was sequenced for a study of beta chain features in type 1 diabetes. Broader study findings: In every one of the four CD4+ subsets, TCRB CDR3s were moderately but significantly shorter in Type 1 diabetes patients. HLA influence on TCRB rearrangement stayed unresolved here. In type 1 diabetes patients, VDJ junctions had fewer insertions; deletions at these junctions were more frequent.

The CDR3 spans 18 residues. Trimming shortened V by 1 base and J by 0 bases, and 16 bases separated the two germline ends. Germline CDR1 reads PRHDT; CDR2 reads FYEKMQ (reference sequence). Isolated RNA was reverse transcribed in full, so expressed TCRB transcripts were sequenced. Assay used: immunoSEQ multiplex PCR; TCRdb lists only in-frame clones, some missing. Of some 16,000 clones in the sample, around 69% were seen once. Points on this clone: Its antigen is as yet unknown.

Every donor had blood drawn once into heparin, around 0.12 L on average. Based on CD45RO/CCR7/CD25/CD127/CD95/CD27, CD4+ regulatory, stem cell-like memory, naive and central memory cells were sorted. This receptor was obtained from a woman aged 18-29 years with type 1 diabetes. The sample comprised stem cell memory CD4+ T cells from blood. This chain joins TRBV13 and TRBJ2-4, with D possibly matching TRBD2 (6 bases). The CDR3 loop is CASSLAREDRLAKNIQYF. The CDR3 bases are TGTGCCAGCAGCTTAGCCAGGGAGGATCGACTAGCCAAAAACATTCAGTACTTC.